The rows below give T cell receptor beta chains drawn from one sample of a study of blood T cell repertoires in COVID-19. This table comes from immunoSEQ multiplex PCR, and its TCRdb copy is limited to in-frame clones, with some not included. The sample has a few hundred thousand clones, nearly 90% seen once. Material for sequencing was PBMCs or T cells enriched from blood (not recorded which). The receptors stem from a woman in her thirties who had recovered from COVID-19. CDR3s include the opening cysteine and the closing phenylalanine or tryptophan. The D gene is left open where the match is weak. Clone size is shown for a subset of rows, as once, few, many or a class of expanded clone.

length: 14; D: TRBD1; V: TRBV5-1; size: NA; J: TRBJ1-2; DNA: TGCGCCAGCAGCCCGGGACAGGGTGGGGATGGCTACACCTTC; CDR3: CASSPGQGGDGYTF
length: 18; D: NA; V: TRBV24-1; size: NA; J: TRBJ2-6; DNA: TGTGCCACCAGGCTGAGGCATGGGGCTAGCTCTGGGGCCAACGTCCTGACTTTC; CDR3: CATRLRHGASSGANVLTF
length: 18; D: TRBD2; V: TRBV13; size: NA; J: TRBJ2-2; DNA: TGTGCCAGCAGCGAGGGACTAGCGGGGGGGCCCAACACCGGGGAGCTGTTTTTT; CDR3: CASSEGLAGGPNTGELFF
length: 13; D: NA; V: TRBV29-1; size: few; J: TRBJ1-2; DNA: TGCAGCGTTGAGGCGGGGGATAACTATGGCTACACCTTC; CDR3: CSVEAGDNYGYTF
length: 15; D: TRBD2; V: TRBV7-9; size: NA; J: TRBJ2-3; DNA: TGTGCCAGCGGTATTACTAGCGGGGGGCCAGATACGCAGTATTTT; CDR3: CASGITSGGPDTQYF
length: 15; D: NA; V: TRBV18; size: NA; J: TRBJ1-5; DNA: TGTGCCAGCTCATCTTCCCAGGGCAGTGGTCAGCCCCAGCATTTT; CDR3: CASSSSQGSGQPQHF
length: 11; D: NA; V: TRBV5-1; size: NA; J: TRBJ1-1; DNA: TGCGCCAGCAGGGGGGAGGGAACAGCTTTCTTT; CDR3: CASRGEGTAFF
length: 15; D: NA; V: TRBV21-1; size: NA; J: TRBJ1-1; DNA: TGTGCCAGCAGCAGATTTTACAGGGTTGTCACTGAAGCTTTCTTT; CDR3: CASSRFYRVVTEAFF
length: 15; D: NA; V: TRBV5-4; size: NA; J: TRBJ1-4; DNA: TGTGCCAGCAGCGCTACAGGGAGGGCGAATGAAAAACTGTTTTTT; CDR3: CASSATGRANEKLFF
length: 11; D: NA; V: TRBV14; size: NA; J: TRBJ1-6; DNA: TGTGCCAGCAGCCAGGGGAACAGGGTATTCTTT; CDR3: CASSQGNRVFF
length: 13; D: NA; V: TRBV19; size: NA; J: TRBJ2-4; DNA: TGTGCCAGTGTGAGAGGTGACAAAAACATTCAGTACTTC; CDR3: CASVRGDKNIQYF
length: 15; D: NA; V: TRBV7-9; size: NA; J: TRBJ2-2; DNA: TGTGCCAGCAGCCCCCCCGGGTCCGCCACCGGGGAGCTGTTTTTT; CDR3: CASSPPGSATGELFF
length: 18; D: TRBD1; V: TRBV11-2; size: NA; J: TRBJ2-4; DNA: TGTGCCAGCAGCGACTTAGGAGACAGGGTGGTTTTTTTGGACATTCAGTACTTC; CDR3: CASSDLGDRVVFLDIQYF
length: 15; D: TRBD1; V: TRBV18; size: NA; J: TRBJ1-1; DNA: TGTGCCAGCTCACCGAACAGGGGACTCGGCAGTGAAGCTTTCTTT; CDR3: CASSPNRGLGSEAFF
length: 17; D: TRBD2; V: TRBV5-1; size: NA; J: TRBJ2-2; DNA: TGCGCCAGCAGCTTGGCCCAACTAGCGGGAGACACCGGGGAGCTGTTTTTT; CDR3: CASSLAQLAGDTGELFF
length: 15; D: TRBD1; V: TRBV5-1; size: NA; J: TRBJ1-2; DNA: TGCGCCAGCAGCTCAAAGGACAGGAGGGCCTATGGCTACACCTTC; CDR3: CASSSKDRRAYGYTF
length: 14; D: TRBD1; V: TRBV15; size: few; J: TRBJ2-7; DNA: TGTGCCACCAGCAGAAACGACAGGGCCTCCGAGCAGTACTTC; CDR3: CATSRNDRASEQYF
length: 17; D: NA; V: TRBV7-8; size: NA; J: TRBJ2-3; DNA: TGTGCCAGCAGCCTAATAGACTCCTCAAAACCTACAGATACGCAGTATTTT; CDR3: CASSLIDSSKPTDTQYF
length: 13; D: NA; V: TRBV30; size: NA; J: TRBJ1-5; DNA: TGTGCCTGGAGTGAGGAGGGAGGGCAGCCCCAGCATTTT; CDR3: CAWSEEGGQPQHF
length: 15; D: TRBD1; V: TRBV7-3; size: NA; J: TRBJ1-1; DNA: TGTGCCAGCAGCCCTAGACAGGGCCTCAACACTGAAGCTTTCTTT; CDR3: CASSPRQGLNTEAFF
length: 14; D: TRBD2; V: TRBV19; size: NA; J: TRBJ2-1; DNA: TGTGCCAGCCAGCGGGAGGACGACTACAATGAGCAGTTCTTC; CDR3: CASQREDDYNEQFF
length: 16; D: NA; V: TRBV18; size: NA; J: TRBJ2-1; DNA: TGTGCCAGCTCACCACCTAACCCAGGGCGGAACAATGAGCAGTTCTTC; CDR3: CASSPPNPGRNNEQFF
length: 19; D: TRBD1; V: TRBV7-9; size: NA; J: TRBJ1-6; DNA: TGTGCCAGCAGCACCCGGACAGGGGGCGAAGGATCCTATAATTCACCCCTCCACTTT; CDR3: CASSTRTGGEGSYNSPLHF
length: 14; D: TRBD1; V: TRBV30; size: NA; J: TRBJ1-6; DNA: TGTGCCTGGAGTGTACTGGACAGGGGTTCACCCCTCCACTTT; CDR3: CAWSVLDRGSPLHF
length: 13; D: NA; V: TRBV27; size: NA; J: TRBJ1-4; DNA: TGTGCCAGCAAGGGGTCGACTAATGAAAAACTGTTTTTT; CDR3: CASKGSTNEKLFF
length: 15; D: NA; V: TRBV30; size: NA; J: TRBJ1-5; DNA: TGTGCCTGGACCGCACAGGGCCCTCTGGTGAAGCCCCAGCATTTT; CDR3: CAWTAQGPLVKPQHF
length: 17; D: TRBD1; V: TRBV30; size: NA; J: TRBJ1-4; DNA: TGTGCCTGGAGGACTTACTTGCCGGGACAGGTTAATGAAAAACTGTTTTTT; CDR3: CAWRTYLPGQVNEKLFF
length: 14; D: NA; V: TRBV4-1; size: NA; J: TRBJ2-2; DNA: TGCGCCAGCAGCCAATCTCTCCACACCGGGGAGCTGTTTTTT; CDR3: CASSQSLHTGELFF
length: 15; D: TRBD1; V: TRBV30; size: NA; J: TRBJ1-5; DNA: TGTGCCTGGTCGACAGGGGGGAGCAGCAATCAGCCCCAGCATTTT; CDR3: CAWSTGGSSNQPQHF
length: 12; D: TRBD1; V: TRBV15; size: NA; J: TRBJ2-7; DNA: TGTGCCACAGGGGACAGACCCTACGAGCAGTACTTC; CDR3: CATGDRPYEQYF
length: 15; D: TRBD1; V: TRBV24-1; size: NA; J: TRBJ1-4; DNA: TGTGCCACCAGTGATTCGCAGGACAGGAATGAAAAACTGTTTTTT; CDR3: CATSDSQDRNEKLFF
length: 15; D: NA; V: TRBV2; size: once; J: TRBJ2-5; DNA: TGTGCCAGCACCCATAACTTCGCGAAACAAGAGACCCAGTACTTC; CDR3: CASTHNFAKQETQYF
length: 15; D: NA; V: TRBV28; size: NA; J: TRBJ1-2; DNA: TGTGCCAGCAGTTCCCCGGGGGAGGATTTCTATGGCTACACCTTC; CDR3: CASSSPGEDFYGYTF
length: 14; D: NA; V: TRBV5-6; size: NA; J: TRBJ1-5; DNA: TGTGCCAGCAGCTTGAGACAGGGCAATCAGCCCCAGCATTTT; CDR3: CASSLRQGNQPQHF
length: 14; D: NA; V: TRBV9; size: NA; J: TRBJ1-3; DNA: TGTGCCAGCAGCGGACAGAGCTCTGGAAACACCATATATTTT; CDR3: CASSGQSSGNTIYF
length: 20; D: TRBD2; V: TRBV27; size: NA; J: TRBJ2-6; DNA: TGTGCCAGCAGTTTACGGGGAGGGAGTGCGGTGAGCTCTGGGGCCAACGTCCTGACTTTC; CDR3: CASSLRGGSAVSSGANVLTF
length: 11; D: NA; V: TRBV20-1; size: NA; J: TRBJ2-2; DNA: TGCAGTGCCTTTAACACCGGGGAGCTGTTTTTT; CDR3: CSAFNTGELFF
length: 15; D: TRBD1; V: TRBV4-3; size: NA; J: TRBJ1-2; DNA: TGCGCCAGCAGCCATGCCGGGACAGGGAACTATGGCTACACCTTC; CDR3: CASSHAGTGNYGYTF
length: 14; D: NA; V: TRBV10-3; size: NA; J: TRBJ1-2; DNA: TGTGCCATCAGAGCACGGACATTGAACTATGGCTACACCTTC; CDR3: CAIRARTLNYGYTF
length: 18; D: TRBD2; V: TRBV18; size: NA; J: TRBJ2-2; DNA: TGTGCCAGCTCATCAGGACTAGCGGGAGTATCAGGGACCGGGGAGCTGTTTTTT; CDR3: CASSSGLAGVSGTGELFF
length: 16; D: TRBD2; V: TRBV11-3; size: NA; J: TRBJ2-2; DNA: TGTGCCAGCAGCTTCAGCGGGAGGGTGGATCCCGGGGAGCTGTTTTTT; CDR3: CASSFSGRVDPGELFF
length: 15; D: NA; V: TRBV10-2; size: NA; J: TRBJ2-7; DNA: TGCGCCAGCAGTGAGTCGAAACAGGGATTCCACGAGCAGTACTTC; CDR3: CASSESKQGFHEQYF
length: 15; D: NA; V: TRBV6-2/TRBV6-3; size: NA; J: TRBJ1-4; DNA: TGTGCCAGCAGTTTCCCCTCAGGGCTGAGTGGAAAACTGTTTTTT; CDR3: CASSFPSGLSGKLFF
length: 16; D: TRBD2; V: TRBV3-1/TRBV3-2; size: once; J: TRBJ2-2; DNA: TGTGCCAGCAGCCCGCTCGCTAGCGGATTCACCGGGGAGCTGTTTTTT; CDR3: CASSPLASGFTGELFF
length: 12; D: NA; V: TRBV7-8; size: NA; J: TRBJ1-2; DNA: TGTGCCAGCAGGCGCATACCATATGGCTACACCTTC; CDR3: CASRRIPYGYTF
length: 14; D: TRBD1; V: TRBV7-9; size: NA; J: TRBJ2-7; DNA: TGTGCCAGCAGCGGACGCAGGACAGGGTACGAGCAGTACTTC; CDR3: CASSGRRTGYEQYF
length: 17; D: TRBD2; V: TRBV5-1; size: NA; J: TRBJ2-2; DNA: TGCGCCAGCAGCGGGGGACCGGGACTAGCGGGAGCGGGGGAGCTGTTTTTT; CDR3: CASSGGPGLAGAGELFF